This TCR beta chain was sequenced in a study of patients and donors after allogeneic stem cell transplantation. The CDR3 sequence is 13 residues long. V was clipped by 8 bases and J by 4 bases, with 14 bases between them. CDR1 is MNHEY, CDR2 SVGEGT, per germline. TCRdb independently ran MiXCR on the RT-PCR reads; one entry per CDR3 protein. The sample shows 800,000 to 1,000,000 distinct CDR3 sequences, roughly 18% of them seen only once. The chain is built from TRBV6-2 or TRBV6-3 and TRBJ1-1; perhaps TRBD1 as D (5 bases). The source material was blood, either unsorted or a sorted T cell fraction (not recorded which). This receptor was obtained from a human donor who was either an allogeneic HSCT recipient or a stem cell or donor lymphocyte infusion donor (not recorded which). It is not recorded whose cells these are; they may come from a transplant donor. The CDR3 spells CASYRGRGTEAFF. CDR3 nucleotide sequence: TGTGCCAGCTACCGAGGTAGGGGCACTGAAGCTTTCTTT.